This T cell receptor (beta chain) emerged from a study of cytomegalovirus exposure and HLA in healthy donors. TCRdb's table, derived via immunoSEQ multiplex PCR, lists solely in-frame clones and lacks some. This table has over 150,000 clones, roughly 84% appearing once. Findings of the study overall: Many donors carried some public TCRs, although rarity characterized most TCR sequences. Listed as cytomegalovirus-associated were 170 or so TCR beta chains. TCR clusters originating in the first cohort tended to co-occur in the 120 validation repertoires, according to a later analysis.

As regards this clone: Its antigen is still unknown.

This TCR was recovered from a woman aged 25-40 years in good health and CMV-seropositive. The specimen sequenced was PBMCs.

CDR3 residues: CASSDTSGGTEAFF. CDR3 sequence (DNA): TGTGCCAGCAGTGATACCTCAGGGGGCACTGAAGCTTTCTTT. The chain links TRBV6-1 to TRBJ1-1, with 7 bases fitting TRBD1. The V segment lost 3 bases and the J segment 4 bases; nucleotides outside the gene matches: 5. CDR3 size: 14 residues. Germline assignment: CDR1 MNHNS and CDR2 SASEGT.